These 2 T cell receptor beta chains came from one sample sequenced in a study of blood T cell repertoires in COVID-19. Data came from immunoSEQ multiplex PCR; TCRdb stores just in-frame clones and leaves some out. In the table there are 85,000 or so clones, about 95% of which are singletons. Sequenced: peripheral blood. These receptors all stem from a human donor with active COVID-19. The donor label of this sample is uncertain.

DNA for the CDR3: TGTGCCAGCAGCGTAACAGGGGGAGACACCGGGGAGCTGTTTTTT. This encodes CASSVTGGDTGELFF. This chain joins TRBV9 and TRBJ2-2; 8 bases align to TRBD1. Germline V lookup: CDR1 SGDLS, CDR2 YYNGEE. J gave up 3 bases and V 1 base, and 2 bases lay outside the gene matches. This CDR3 is 15 amino acids long.

The table lists this clone with a few counts. The chain has TRBV19 and TRBJ2-7; 9 bases are a match to TRBD1. The CDR3 length is 15 residues. Trimming removed 8 bases from V and 3 bases from J; junction bases left unmatched: 11. CDR1 LNHDA and CDR2 SQIVND come from the germline V gene (reference sequence). CDR3 amino acids: CASSQGASLLYEQYF. The CDR3, as DNA: TGTGCCAGTTCACAGGGGGCTTCCCTCCTCTACGAGCAGTACTTC.